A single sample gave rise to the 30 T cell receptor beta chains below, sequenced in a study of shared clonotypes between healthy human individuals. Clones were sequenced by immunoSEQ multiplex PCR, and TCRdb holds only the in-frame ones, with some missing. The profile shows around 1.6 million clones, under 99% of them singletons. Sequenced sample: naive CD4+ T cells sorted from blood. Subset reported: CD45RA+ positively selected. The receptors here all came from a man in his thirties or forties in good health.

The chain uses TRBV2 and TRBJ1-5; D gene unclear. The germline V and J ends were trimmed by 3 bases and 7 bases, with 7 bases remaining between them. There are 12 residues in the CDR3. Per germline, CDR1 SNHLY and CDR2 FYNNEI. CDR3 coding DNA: TGTGCCAGCAGTGATATGGGGCAGCCCCAGCATTTT. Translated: CASSDMGQPQHF.

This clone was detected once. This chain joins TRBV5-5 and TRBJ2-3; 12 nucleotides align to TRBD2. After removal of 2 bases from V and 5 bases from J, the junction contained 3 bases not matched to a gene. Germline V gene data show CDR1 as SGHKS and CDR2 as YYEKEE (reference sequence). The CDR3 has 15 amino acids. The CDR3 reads CASSFSSGRVDTQYF. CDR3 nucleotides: TGTGCCAGCAGCTTCTCTAGCGGGAGGGTAGATACGCAGTATTTT.

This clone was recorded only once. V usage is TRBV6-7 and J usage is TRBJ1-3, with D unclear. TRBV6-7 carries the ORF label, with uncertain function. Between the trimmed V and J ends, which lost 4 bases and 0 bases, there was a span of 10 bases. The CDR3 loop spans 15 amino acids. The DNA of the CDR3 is TGTGCCAGCAGTTGCAACAGTAGCTCTGGAAACACCATATATTTT. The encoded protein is CASSCNSSSGNTIYF.

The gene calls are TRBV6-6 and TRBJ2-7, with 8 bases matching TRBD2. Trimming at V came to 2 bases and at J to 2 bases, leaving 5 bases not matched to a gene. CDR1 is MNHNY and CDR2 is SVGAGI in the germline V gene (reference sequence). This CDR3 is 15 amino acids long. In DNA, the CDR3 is TGTGCCAGCAGTTACCTTAGCGGGGCCCCCTACGAGCAGTACTTC. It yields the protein CASSYLSGAPYEQYF.

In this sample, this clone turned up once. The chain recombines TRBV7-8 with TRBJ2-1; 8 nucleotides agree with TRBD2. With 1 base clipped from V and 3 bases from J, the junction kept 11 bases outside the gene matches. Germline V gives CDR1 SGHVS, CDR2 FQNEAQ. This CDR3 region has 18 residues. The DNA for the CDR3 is TGTGCCAGCAGCTTAGGTACGTCTGGACTAGCTAACTACAATGAGCAGTTCTTC. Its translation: CASSLGTSGLANYNEQFF.

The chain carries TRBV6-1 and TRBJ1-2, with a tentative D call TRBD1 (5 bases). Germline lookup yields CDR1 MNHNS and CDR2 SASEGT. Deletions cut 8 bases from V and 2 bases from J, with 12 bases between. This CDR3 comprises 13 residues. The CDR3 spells CASHRGTNYGYTF. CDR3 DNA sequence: TGTGCCAGCCACCGGGGGACCAACTATGGCTACACCTTC.

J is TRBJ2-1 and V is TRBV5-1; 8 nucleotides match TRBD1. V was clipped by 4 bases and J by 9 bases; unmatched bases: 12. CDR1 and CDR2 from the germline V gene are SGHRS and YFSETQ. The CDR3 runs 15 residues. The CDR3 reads CASSPGVTGVSEQFF. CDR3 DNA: TGCGCCAGCAGCCCGGGGGTGACAGGGGTGAGTGAGCAGTTCTTC. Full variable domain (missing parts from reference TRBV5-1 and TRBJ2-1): KAGVTQTPRYLIKTRGQQVTLSCSPISGHRSVSWYQQTPGQGLQFLFEYFSETQRNKGNFPGRFSGRQFSNSRSEMNVSTLELGDSALYLCASSPGVTGVSEQFFGPGTRLTVL.

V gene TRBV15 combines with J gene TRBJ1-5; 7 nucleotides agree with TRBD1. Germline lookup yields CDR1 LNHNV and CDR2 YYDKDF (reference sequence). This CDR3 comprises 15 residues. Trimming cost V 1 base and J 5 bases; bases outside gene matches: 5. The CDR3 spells CATSRGGTDHQPQHF. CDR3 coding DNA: TGTGCCACCAGCAGAGGAGGGACAGACCATCAGCCCCAGCATTTT.

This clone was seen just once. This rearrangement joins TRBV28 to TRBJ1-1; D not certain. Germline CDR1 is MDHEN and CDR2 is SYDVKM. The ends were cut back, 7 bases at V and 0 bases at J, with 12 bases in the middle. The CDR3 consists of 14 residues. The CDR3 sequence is CASTPEGMNTEAFF. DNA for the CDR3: TGTGCCAGCACCCCGGAGGGCATGAACACTGAAGCTTTCTTT.

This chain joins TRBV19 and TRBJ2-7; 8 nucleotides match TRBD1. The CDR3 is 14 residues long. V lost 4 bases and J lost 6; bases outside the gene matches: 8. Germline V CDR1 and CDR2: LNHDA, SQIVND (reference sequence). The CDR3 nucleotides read TGTGCCAGTAGTAAAGGGACAGGCCAAGGCGAGCAGTACTTC. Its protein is CASSKGTGQGEQYF. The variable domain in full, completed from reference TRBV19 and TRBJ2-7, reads DGGITQSPKYLFRKEGQNVTLSCEQNLNHDAMYWYRQDPGQGLRLIYYSQIVNDFQKGDIAEGYSVSREKKESFPLTVTSAQKNPTAFYLCASSKGTGQGEQYFGPGTRLTVT.

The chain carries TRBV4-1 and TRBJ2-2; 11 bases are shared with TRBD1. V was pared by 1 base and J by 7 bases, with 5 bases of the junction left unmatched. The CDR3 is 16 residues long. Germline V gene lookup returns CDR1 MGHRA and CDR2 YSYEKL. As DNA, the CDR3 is TGCGCCAGCAGCCAAGCGGGGACAGGGGGGATCGGGGAGCTGTTTTTT. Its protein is CASSQAGTGGIGELFF.

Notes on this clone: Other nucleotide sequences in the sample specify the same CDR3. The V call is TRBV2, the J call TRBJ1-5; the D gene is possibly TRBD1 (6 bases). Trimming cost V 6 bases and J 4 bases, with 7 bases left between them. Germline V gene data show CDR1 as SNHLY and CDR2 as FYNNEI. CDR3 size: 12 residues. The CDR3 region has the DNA TGTGCCAGCAGACAGGGAAATCAGCCCCAGCATTTT. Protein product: CASRQGNQPQHF. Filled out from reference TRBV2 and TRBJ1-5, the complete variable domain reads EPEVTQTPSHQVTQMGQEVILRCVPISNHLYFYWYRQILGQKVEFLVSFYNNEISEKSEIFDDQFSVERPDGSNFTLKIRSTKLEDSAMYFCASRQGNQPQHFGDGTRLSIL.

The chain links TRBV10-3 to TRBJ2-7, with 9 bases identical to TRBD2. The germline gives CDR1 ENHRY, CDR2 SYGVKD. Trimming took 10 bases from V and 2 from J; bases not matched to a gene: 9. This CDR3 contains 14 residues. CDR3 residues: CATTERGVAYEQYF. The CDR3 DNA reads TGTGCCACCACCGAGCGGGGGGTAGCCTACGAGCAGTACTTC.

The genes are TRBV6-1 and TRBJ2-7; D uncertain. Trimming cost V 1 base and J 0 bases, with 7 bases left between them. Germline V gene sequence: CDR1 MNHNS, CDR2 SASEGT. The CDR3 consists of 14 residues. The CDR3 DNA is TGTGCCAGCAGTGAAGGGCCGTACTCCTACGAGCAGTACTTC. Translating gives CASSEGPYSYEQYF.

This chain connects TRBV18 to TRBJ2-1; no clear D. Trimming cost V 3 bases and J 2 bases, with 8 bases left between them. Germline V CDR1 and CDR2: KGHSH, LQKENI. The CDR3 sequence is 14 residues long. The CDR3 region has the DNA TGTGCCAGCTCACCCAGCGCAACCTACAATGAGCAGTTCTTC. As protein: CASSPSATYNEQFF. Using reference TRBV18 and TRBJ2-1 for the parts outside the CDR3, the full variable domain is NAGVMQNPRHLVRRRGQEARLRCSPMKGHSHVYWYRQLPEEGLKFMVYLQKENIIDESGMPKERFSAEFPKEGPSILRIQQVVRGDSAAYFCASSPSATYNEQFFGPGTRLTVL.

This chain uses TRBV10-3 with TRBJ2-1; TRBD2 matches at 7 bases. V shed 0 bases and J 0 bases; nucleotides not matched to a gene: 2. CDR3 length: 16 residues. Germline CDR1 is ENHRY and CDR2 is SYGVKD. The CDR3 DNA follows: TGTGCCATCAGTGAGTCGGGAGGGAGCTCCTACAATGAGCAGTTCTTC. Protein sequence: CAISESGGSSYNEQFF.

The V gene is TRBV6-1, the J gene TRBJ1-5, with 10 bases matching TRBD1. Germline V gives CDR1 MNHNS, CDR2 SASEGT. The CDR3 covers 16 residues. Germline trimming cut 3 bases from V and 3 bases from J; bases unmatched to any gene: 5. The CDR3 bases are TGTGCCAGCAGTGATATGGGACAGGGGTCCAATCAGCCCCAGCATTTT. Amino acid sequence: CASSDMGQGSNQPQHF.

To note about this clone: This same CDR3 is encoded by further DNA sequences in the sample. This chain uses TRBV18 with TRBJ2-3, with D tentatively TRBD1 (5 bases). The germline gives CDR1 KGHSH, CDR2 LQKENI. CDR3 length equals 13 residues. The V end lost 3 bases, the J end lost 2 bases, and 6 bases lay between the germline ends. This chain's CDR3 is CASSPTVTDTQYF. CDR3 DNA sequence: TGTGCCAGCTCACCGACAGTCACAGATACGCAGTATTTT.

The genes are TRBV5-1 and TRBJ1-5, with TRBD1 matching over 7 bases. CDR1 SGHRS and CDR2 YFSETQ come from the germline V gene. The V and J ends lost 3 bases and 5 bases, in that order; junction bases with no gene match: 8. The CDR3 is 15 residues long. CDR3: CASSSTGMLDQPQHF. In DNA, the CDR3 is TGCGCCAGCAGCTCGACAGGGATGCTGGATCAGCCCCAGCATTTT. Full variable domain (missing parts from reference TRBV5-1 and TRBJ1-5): KAGVTQTPRYLIKTRGQQVTLSCSPISGHRSVSWYQQTPGQGLQFLFEYFSETQRNKGNFPGRFSGRQFSNSRSEMNVSTLELGDSALYLCASSSTGMLDQPQHFGDGTRLSIL.

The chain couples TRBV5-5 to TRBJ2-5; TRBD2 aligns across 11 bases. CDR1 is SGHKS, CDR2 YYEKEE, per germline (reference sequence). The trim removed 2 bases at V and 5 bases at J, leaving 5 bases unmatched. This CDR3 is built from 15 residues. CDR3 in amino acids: CASSFGTSGPETQYF. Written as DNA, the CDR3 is TGTGCCAGCAGCTTCGGGACTAGCGGCCCGGAGACCCAGTACTTC.

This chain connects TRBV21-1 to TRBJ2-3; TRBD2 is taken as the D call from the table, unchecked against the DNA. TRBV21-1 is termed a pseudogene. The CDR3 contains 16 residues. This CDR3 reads CASTPGSVSSTDTQYF. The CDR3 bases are TGTGCCAGCACCCCGGGTAGCGTTTCTAGCACAGATACGCAGTATTTT.

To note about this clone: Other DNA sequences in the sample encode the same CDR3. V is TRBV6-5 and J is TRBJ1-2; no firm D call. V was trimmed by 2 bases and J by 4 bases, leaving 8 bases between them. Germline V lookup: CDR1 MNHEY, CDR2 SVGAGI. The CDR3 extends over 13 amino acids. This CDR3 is CASSYDRGYGYTF. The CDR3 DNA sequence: TGTGCCAGCAGTTACGATCGGGGCTATGGCTACACCTTC.

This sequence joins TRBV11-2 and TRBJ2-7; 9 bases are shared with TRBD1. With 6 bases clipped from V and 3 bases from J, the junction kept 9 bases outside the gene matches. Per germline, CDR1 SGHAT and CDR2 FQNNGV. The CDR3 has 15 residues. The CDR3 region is CASRSPGQGFYEQYF. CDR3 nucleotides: TGTGCCAGCAGATCTCCGGGACAGGGATTCTACGAGCAGTACTTC. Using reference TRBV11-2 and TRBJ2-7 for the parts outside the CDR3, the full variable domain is EAGVAQSPRYKIIEKRQSVAFWCNPISGHATLYWYQQILGQGPKLLIQFQNNGVVDDSQLPKDRFSAERLKGVDSTLKIQPAKLEDSAVYLCASRSPGQGFYEQYFGPGTRLTVT.

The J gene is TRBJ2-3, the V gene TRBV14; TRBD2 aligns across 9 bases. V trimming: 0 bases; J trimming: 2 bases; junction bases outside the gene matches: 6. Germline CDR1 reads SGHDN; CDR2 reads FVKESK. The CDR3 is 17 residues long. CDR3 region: CASSQDSLAGITDTQYF. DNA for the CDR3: TGTGCCAGCAGCCAAGATAGCCTAGCGGGAATCACAGATACGCAGTATTTT.

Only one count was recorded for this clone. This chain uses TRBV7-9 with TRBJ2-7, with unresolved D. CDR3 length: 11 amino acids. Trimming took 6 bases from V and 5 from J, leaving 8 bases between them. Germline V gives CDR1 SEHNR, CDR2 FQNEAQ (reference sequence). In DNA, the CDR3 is TGTGCCAGCAGACTCCTGGACGAGCAGTACTTC. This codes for CASRLLDEQYF.

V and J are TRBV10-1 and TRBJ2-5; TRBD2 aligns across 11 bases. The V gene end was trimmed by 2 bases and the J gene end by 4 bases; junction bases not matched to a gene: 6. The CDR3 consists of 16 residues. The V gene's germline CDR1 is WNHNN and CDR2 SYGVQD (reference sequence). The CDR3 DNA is TGCGCCAGCAGTGAGGGTAGCGGGAGGGCCCCAGAGACCCAGTACTTC. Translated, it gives CASSEGSGRAPETQYF.

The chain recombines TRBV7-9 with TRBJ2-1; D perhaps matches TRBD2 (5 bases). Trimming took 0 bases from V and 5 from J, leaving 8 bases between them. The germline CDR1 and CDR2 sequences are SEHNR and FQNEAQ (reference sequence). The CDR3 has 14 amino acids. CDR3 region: CASSLARGHNEQFF. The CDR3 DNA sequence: TGTGCCAGCAGCTTAGCCCGGGGTCACAATGAGCAGTTCTTC.

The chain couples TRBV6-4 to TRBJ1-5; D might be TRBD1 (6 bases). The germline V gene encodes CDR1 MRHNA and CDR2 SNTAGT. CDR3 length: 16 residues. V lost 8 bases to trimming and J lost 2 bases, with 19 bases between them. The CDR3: CASFPLIGQCNQPQHF. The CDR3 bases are TGTGCCAGCTTCCCTTTGATCGGACAGTGCAATCAGCCCCAGCATTTT.

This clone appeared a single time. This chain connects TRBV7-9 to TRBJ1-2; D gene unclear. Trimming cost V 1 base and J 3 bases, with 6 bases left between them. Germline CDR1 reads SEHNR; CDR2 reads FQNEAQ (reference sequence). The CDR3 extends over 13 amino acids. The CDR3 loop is CASSLDPDYGYTF. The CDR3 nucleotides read TGTGCCAGCAGCTTAGATCCAGACTATGGCTACACCTTC. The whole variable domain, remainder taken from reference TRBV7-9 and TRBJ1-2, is DTGVSQNPRHKITKRGQNVTFRCDPISEHNRLYWYRQTLGQGPEFLTYFQNEAQLEKSRLLSDRFSAERPKGSFSTLEIQRTEQGDSAMYLCASSLDPDYGYTFGSGTRLTVV.

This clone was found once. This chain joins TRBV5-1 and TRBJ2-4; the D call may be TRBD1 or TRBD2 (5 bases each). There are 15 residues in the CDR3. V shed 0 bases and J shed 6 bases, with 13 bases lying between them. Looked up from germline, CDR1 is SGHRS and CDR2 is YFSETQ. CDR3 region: CASSLVEDGTNIQYF. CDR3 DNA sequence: TGCGCCAGCAGCTTGGTGGAGGATGGGACAAACATTCAGTACTTC.